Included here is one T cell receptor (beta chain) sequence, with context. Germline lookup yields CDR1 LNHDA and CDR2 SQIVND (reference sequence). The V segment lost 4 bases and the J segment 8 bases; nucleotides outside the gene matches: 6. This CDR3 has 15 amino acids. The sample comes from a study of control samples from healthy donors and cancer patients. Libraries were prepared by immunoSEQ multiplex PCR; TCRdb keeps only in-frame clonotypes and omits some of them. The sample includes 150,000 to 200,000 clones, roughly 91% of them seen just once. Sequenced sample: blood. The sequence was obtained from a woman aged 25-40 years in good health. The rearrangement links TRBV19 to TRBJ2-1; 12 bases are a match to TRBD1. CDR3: CASSKSGQGAYEQFF. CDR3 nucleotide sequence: TGTGCCAGTAGTAAGTCGGGACAGGGGGCTTATGAGCAGTTCTTC.